These 29 T cell receptor beta chains originate from one sample sequenced in a study of early T cells in non-severe SARS-CoV-2 infection. Via MiXCR, TCRdb re-called the 5' RACE reads, giving one row per CDR3 protein. The sample lists some 40,000 distinct CDR3 sequences, approximately 5.3% occurring once. Sequencing was performed on whole blood. The source is an adult who was a healthcare worker with PCR-confirmed SARS-CoV-2 infection or an uninfected control (not recorded which).

This clonotype was counted ten times or more. The rearrangement joins TRBV30 to TRBJ2-1; 10 bases match TRBD2. V lost 0 bases, J lost 0 bases, and 5 bases stayed unmatched. CDR3 length: 17 residues. Germline V gene sequence: CDR1 GTSNPN, CDR2 SVGIG (reference sequence). CDR3 protein: CAWSVGSGGASYNEQFF. CDR3 coding DNA: TGTGCCTGGAGTGTAGGGAGCGGGGGGGCCTCCTACAATGAGCAGTTCTTC.

This clonotype was observed many times. V usage is TRBV27 and J usage is TRBJ2-2; D remains ambiguous. The CDR3 extends over 15 amino acids. The germline V and J ends were trimmed by 0 bases and 2 bases, with 7 bases remaining between them. Germline V lookup: CDR1 MNHEY, CDR2 SMNVEV (reference sequence). CDR3 region: CASSLSSLNTGELFF. Written as DNA, the CDR3 is TGTGCCAGCAGTTTATCAAGCCTCAACACCGGGGAGCTGTTTTTT.

This clonotype was found once. At one end the junction does not follow the germline gene, possibly because of a read error. The J gene is TRBJ1-6, the V gene TRBV5-5, with TRBD1 identical over 7 bases. The CDR3 extends over 16 amino acids. Germline assignment: CDR1 SGHKS and CDR2 YYEKEE (reference sequence). Here the CDR3 DNA reads TGTGCCAACAGCTTAAAGGGGGCCGGCCGTAATCAACCCCTCCACTTT. Encoded protein: CANSLKGAGRNQPLHF. Variable domain in full (rest from reference TRBV5-5 and TRBJ1-6): DAGVTQSPTHLIKTRGQQVTLRCSPISGHKSVSWYQQVLGQGPQFIFQYYEKEERGRGNFPDRFSARQFPNYSSELNVNALLLGDSALYLCANSLKGAGRNQPLHFGNGTRLTVT.

This clonotype has only a few counts. The chain recombines TRBV27 with TRBJ2-5; D unclear. The V end lost 5 bases, the J end lost 5 bases, and 15 bases lay between the germline ends. Germline lookup yields CDR1 MNHEY and CDR2 SMNVEV (reference sequence). CDR3 length equals 14 residues. This CDR3 reads CASSMKGLGETQYF. The CDR3 coding sequence is TGTGCCAGCAGTATGAAAGGGCTCGGGGAGACCCAGTACTTC.

Only a few counts were recorded for this clonotype. In DNA, the CDR3 is TGTGCCAGCACTAGGAGGACAGGTACCCCCTACGAGCAGTACTTC. Translating gives CASTRRTGTPYEQYF. The chain joins TRBV6-4 to TRBJ2-7, with 7 bases matching TRBD1. After removal of 7 bases from V and 2 bases from J, the junction contained 11 bases not matched to a gene. The length of the CDR3 is 15 residues. In germline, CDR1 is MRHNA, CDR2 SNTAGT.

This clonotype has just a few counts. The chain carries TRBV4-2 and TRBJ1-2; D uncertain. V was cut by 0 bases and J by 1 base, with 15 bases left in between. Germline V gene sequence: CDR1 LGHNA, CDR2 YNFKEQ. This CDR3 has 17 residues. Written as DNA, the CDR3 is TGTGCCAGCAGCCAAGATCGCCCCGATCAGAGTAACTATGGCTACACCTTC. The encoded protein is CASSQDRPDQSNYGYTF.

This clonotype was recorded many times. The gene calls are TRBV4-2 and TRBJ2-1; TRBD2 agrees at 8 bases. Germline V gene sequence: CDR1 LGHNA, CDR2 YNFKEQ. V trimming: 7 bases; J trimming: 10 bases; junction bases outside the gene matches: 12. CDR3 size: 14 residues. The CDR3, as DNA: TGTGCCAGCAAGGAACGAGAGCTAGCGGGCGAGCAGTTCTTC. Translation gives CASKERELAGEQFF.

The sample holds many counts of this clonotype. The J gene is TRBJ1-1, the V gene TRBV18; tentatively, D is TRBD1 (6 bases). Trimming shortened V by 3 bases and J by 0 bases, and 14 bases separated the two germline ends. CDR3 length equals 16 residues. Germline CDR1 KGHSH, CDR2 LQKENI. The CDR3 spells CASSPRQARMNTEAFF. In nucleotides, the CDR3 is TGTGCCAGCTCACCCCGACAGGCACGCATGAACACTGAAGCTTTCTTT.

There are a few counts of this clonotype. This chain joins TRBV6-6 and TRBJ2-5; TRBD2 matches at 7 bases. The CDR3 loop spans 11 amino acids. After removal of 8 bases from V and 5 bases from J, the junction contained 2 bases not matched to a gene. Germline assignment: CDR1 MNHNY and CDR2 SVGAGI (reference sequence). The CDR3 DNA reads as TGTGCCAGCGGGAGGGAGGAGACCCAGTACTTC. This translates into CASGREETQYF.

This clonotype was observed a few times. The V call is TRBV20-1, the J call TRBJ1-5; the D is unclear. The CDR3 contains 15 residues. The germline V and J ends were trimmed by 5 bases and 4 bases, with 18 bases remaining between them. Germline-derived CDR1 and CDR2 are DFQATT and SNEGSKA (reference sequence). This chain's CDR3 is CSALQNPGVNQPQHF. CDR3 in DNA: TGCAGTGCTCTCCAAAACCCCGGGGTTAATCAGCCCCAGCATTTT.

There are many counts of this clonotype. V is TRBV7-2 and J is TRBJ2-1, with D possibly being TRBD2 (5 bases). Germline V lookup: CDR1 SGHTA, CDR2 FQGNSA. There are 13 residues in the CDR3. V was pared by 5 bases and J by 5 bases, with 10 bases between. CDR3 residues: CASSPRVDNEQFF. Written as DNA, the CDR3 is TGTGCCAGCAGCCCGAGGGTAGACAATGAGCAGTTCTTC.

The sample holds many counts of this clonotype. The chain couples TRBV12-3 or TRBV12-4 to TRBJ1-1; a weak D match, TRBD1 (5 bases). The CDR3 is made up of 14 amino acids. V lost 7 bases and J lost 1, with 13 bases in between. The CDR3 DNA reads TGTGCCAGCACCCTGGACACCCCGAACACTGAAGCTTTCTTT. It is translated as CASTLDTPNTEAFF.

This clonotype occurred many times. The V call is TRBV7-2, the J call TRBJ1-6; D possibly corresponds to TRBD1 (5 bases). This CDR3 comprises 14 residues. Germline V gene data show CDR1 as SGHTA and CDR2 as FQGNSA. V lost 3 bases, J lost 6 bases, and 9 bases lay in between. For the CDR3, the DNA is TGTGCCAGCAGCTTGTACAGGCCTAATTCACCCCTCCACTTT. Its translation: CASSLYRPNSPLHF.

This clonotype was picked up many times. Here the CDR3 DNA reads TGTGCCAGTAGTATAGCTGTTAGCGGGAGGTTAAACGAGCAGTACTTC. It codes for CASSIAVSGRLNEQYF. The chain recombines TRBV19 with TRBJ2-7, with 10 nucleotides matching TRBD2. Germline values: CDR1 LNHDA, CDR2 SQIVND (reference sequence). The CDR3 loop spans 16 amino acids. V gave up 1 base and J gave up 5 bases; unmatched junction bases: 8.

This clonotype was picked up many times. The chain has TRBV20-1 and TRBJ2-1; 7 nucleotides align to TRBD2. J was trimmed by 9 bases and V by 8 bases; bases with no gene match: 10. The CDR3 sequence is 12 residues long. Germline V gives CDR1 DFQATT, CDR2 SNEGSKA (reference sequence). The DNA for the CDR3 is TGCAGTTACTCTGGGAGGGCGGGTGAGCAGTTCTTC. Amino acids: CSYSGRAGEQFF.

This clonotype has at least ten counts. This chain links TRBV6-2 or TRBV6-3 with TRBJ2-1; 10 bases line up with TRBD2. The CDR3 spans 17 residues. Germline CDR1 is MNHEY and CDR2 is SVGEGT. V lost 7 bases and J lost 5; bases outside the gene matches: 14. The CDR3 region is CASTLARASGGHNEQFF. The CDR3 DNA follows: TGTGCCAGCACCTTAGCGAGGGCTAGCGGGGGACACAATGAGCAGTTCTTC.

This clonotype came up many times. This chain uses TRBV28 with TRBJ1-5; D not certain. Trimming shortened V by 6 bases and J by 0 bases, and 12 bases separated the two germline ends. The CDR3 is made up of 15 amino acids. Germline CDR1 is MDHEN and CDR2 is SYDVKM. CDR3 sequence: CASSPLGSSNQPQHF. The CDR3 bases are TGTGCCAGCAGCCCGCTGGGCAGTAGCAATCAGCCCCAGCATTTT.

This chain joins TRBV9 and TRBJ2-1; 9 nucleotides align to TRBD2. The CDR3 consists of 16 residues. Germline lookup yields CDR1 SGDLS and CDR2 YYNGEE. With 4 bases clipped from V and 4 bases from J, the junction kept 9 bases outside the gene matches. The CDR3 is CASSPTERGAYNEQFF. Here the CDR3 DNA reads TGTGCCAGCAGCCCGACCGAGCGGGGGGCGTACAATGAGCAGTTCTTC.

In its sample, this clonotype was seen many times. This sequence joins TRBV11-2 and TRBJ2-1; D remains ambiguous. Trimming removed 8 bases from V and 4 bases from J, with 9 bases in between. Germline CDR1 is SGHAT and CDR2 is FQNNGV. The CDR3 loop spans 12 amino acids. The CDR3 loop is CASRALYNEQFF. Here the CDR3 DNA reads TGTGCCAGCCGCGCCCTTTACAATGAGCAGTTCTTC. Full variable domain (missing parts from reference TRBV11-2 and TRBJ2-1): EAGVAQSPRYKIIEKRQSVAFWCNPISGHATLYWYQQILGQGPKLLIQFQNNGVVDDSQLPKDRFSAERLKGVDSTLKIQPAKLEDSAVYLCASRALYNEQFFGPGTRLTVL.

In its sample, this clonotype was seen many times. A junction end diverges from the germline sequence, so it may reflect a read error. This chain joins TRBV7-3 and TRBJ1-1, with TRBD1 matching over 7 bases. CDR3 length equals 13 residues. Germline-derived CDR1 and CDR2 are SGHTA and FQGTGA. The CDR3 spells CASSLTGDTEAFF. DNA for the CDR3: TGTGCCAGCAGTTTAACAGGGGATACTGAAGCTTTCTTT.

This clonotype was picked up many times. J is TRBJ2-2 and V is TRBV4-3; no firm D call. Trimming cost V 0 bases and J 7 bases, with 6 bases left between them. The germline gives CDR1 LGHNA, CDR2 YSLEER. This CDR3 spans 13 amino acids. The CDR3 is CASSQDLDGELFF. The CDR3 nucleotides are TGCGCCAGCAGCCAAGATTTGGACGGGGAGCTGTTTTTT.

Ten or more counts support this clonotype. The chain carries TRBV12-3 or TRBV12-4 and TRBJ1-2; 7 bases align to TRBD1. This CDR3 comprises 13 residues. Trimming removed 6 bases from V and 4 bases from J; junction bases left unmatched: 5. For the CDR3, the DNA is TGTGCCAGCAGGACAGGGACGAGCTATGGCTACACCTTC. Amino acids: CASRTGTSYGYTF.

This clonotype was counted between two and nine times. This chain connects TRBV28 to TRBJ2-4; D possibly corresponds to TRBD2 (6 bases). Trimming shortened V by 5 bases and J by 0 bases, and 14 bases separated the two germline ends. Germline V gene lookup returns CDR1 MDHEN and CDR2 SYDVKM. The CDR3 extends over 16 amino acids. CDR3 sequence: CASSPLANLAKNIQYF. The CDR3 bases are TGTGCCAGCAGTCCCCTAGCGAATCTAGCCAAAAACATTCAGTACTTC.

This clonotype was observed at least ten times. The chain employs TRBV6-2 or TRBV6-3 and TRBJ2-7, with D tentatively TRBD1 or TRBD2 (5 bases each). The CDR3 runs 14 residues. The V gene's germline CDR1 is MNHEY and CDR2 SVGEGT. Trimming cost V 2 bases and J 2 bases, with 10 bases left between them. The CDR3 nucleotides read TGTGCCAGCAGTTACGGGGGTGCTACCTACGAGCAGTACTTC. This translates into CASSYGGATYEQYF.

The table lists this clonotype with many counts. The chain carries TRBV28 and TRBJ2-1, with TRBD2 matching over 11 bases. Germline trimming cut 6 bases from V and 3 bases from J; bases unmatched to any gene: 10. CDR3 length: 17 amino acids. Germline V gene lookup returns CDR1 MDHEN and CDR2 SYDVKM. CDR3 region: CASSTRVAGGDYNEQFF. DNA of the CDR3: TGTGCCAGCAGCACACGGGTAGCGGGAGGGGACTACAATGAGCAGTTCTTC.

The DNA of the CDR3 is TGTGCCAGCAAAGGGGAGACCTACGAGCAGTACTTC. Amino acids: CASKGETYEQYF. The J gene is TRBJ2-7, the V gene TRBV27; D could derive from TRBD1 or TRBD2 (5 bases each). Germline-derived CDR1 and CDR2 are MNHEY and SMNVEV (reference sequence). Trimming removed 7 bases at V and 2 bases at J, with 9 bases between. The CDR3 extends over 12 amino acids.

This clonotype showed up many times. This chain uses TRBV6-5 with TRBJ2-7, with 9 bases lining up with TRBD2. The V and J ends lost 6 bases and 2 bases, in that order; junction bases with no gene match: 5. Germline V gives CDR1 MNHEY, CDR2 SVGAGI. CDR3 length: 14 amino acids. The CDR3 spells CASRLASGAYEQYF. The CDR3, as DNA: TGTGCCAGCAGGTTGGCTAGCGGGGCCTACGAGCAGTACTTC.

This clonotype was seen repeatedly, ten times or more. This CDR3 reads CASRARDREINEQYF. The CDR3 nucleotides are TGTGCCAGCAGGGCCCGGGACAGGGAAATCAACGAGCAGTACTTC. V and J are TRBV7-8 and TRBJ2-7; 9 bases align to TRBD1. Germline trimming cut 6 bases from V and 5 bases from J; bases unmatched to any gene: 11. The germline V gene has CDR1 SGHVS and CDR2 FQNEAQ. The CDR3 loop spans 15 amino acids. Combining the CDR3 with reference TRBV7-8 and TRBJ2-7 gives the whole variable domain GAGVSQSPRYKVAKRGQDVALRCDPISGHVSLFWYQQALGQGPEFLTYFQNEAQLDKSGLPSDRFFAERPEGSVSTLKIQRTQQEDSAVYLCASRARDREINEQYFGPGTRLTVT.

This clonotype has only a few counts. The chain carries TRBV4-1 and TRBJ1-2; no clear D gene. The ends were cut back, 1 base at V and 4 bases at J, with 16 bases in the middle. The germline CDR1 and CDR2 sequences are MGHRA and YSYEKL. The CDR3 has 16 residues. The CDR3 DNA follows: TGCGCCAGCAGCCAAGCTCCCTCCAGCAGCCTCTATGGCTACACCTTC. This gives the protein CASSQAPSSSLYGYTF.